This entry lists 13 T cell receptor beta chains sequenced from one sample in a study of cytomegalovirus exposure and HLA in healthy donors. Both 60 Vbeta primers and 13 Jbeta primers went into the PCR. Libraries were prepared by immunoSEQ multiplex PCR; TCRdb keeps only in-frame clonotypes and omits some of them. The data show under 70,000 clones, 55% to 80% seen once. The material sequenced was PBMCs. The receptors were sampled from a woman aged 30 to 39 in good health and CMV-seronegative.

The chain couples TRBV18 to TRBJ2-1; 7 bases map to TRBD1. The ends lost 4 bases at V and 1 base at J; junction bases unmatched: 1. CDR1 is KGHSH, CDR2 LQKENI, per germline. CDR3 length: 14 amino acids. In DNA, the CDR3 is TGTGCCAGCTCACGGGGACAGTCCTACAATGAGCAGTTCTTC. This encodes CASSRGQSYNEQFF.

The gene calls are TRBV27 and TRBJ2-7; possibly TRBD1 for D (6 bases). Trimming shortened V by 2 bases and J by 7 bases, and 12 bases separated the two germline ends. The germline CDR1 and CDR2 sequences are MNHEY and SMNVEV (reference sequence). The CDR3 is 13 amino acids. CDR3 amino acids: CASSLRAGEEQYF. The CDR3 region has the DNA TGTGCCAGCAGTTTACGGGCAGGGGAGGAGCAGTACTTC.

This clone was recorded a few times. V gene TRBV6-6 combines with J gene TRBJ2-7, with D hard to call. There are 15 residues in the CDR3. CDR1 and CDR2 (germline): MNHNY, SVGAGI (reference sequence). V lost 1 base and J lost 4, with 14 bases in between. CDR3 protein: CASSYLAGLQYEQYF. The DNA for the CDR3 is TGTGCCAGCAGTTACTTGGCAGGCCTCCAATACGAGCAGTACTTC.

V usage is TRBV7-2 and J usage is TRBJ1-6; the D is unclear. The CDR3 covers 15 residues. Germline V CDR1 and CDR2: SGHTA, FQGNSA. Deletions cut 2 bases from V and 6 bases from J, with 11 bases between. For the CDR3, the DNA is TGTGCCAGCAGCTTACTCCGGGTAGCTAATTCACCCCTCCACTTT. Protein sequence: CASSLLRVANSPLHF.

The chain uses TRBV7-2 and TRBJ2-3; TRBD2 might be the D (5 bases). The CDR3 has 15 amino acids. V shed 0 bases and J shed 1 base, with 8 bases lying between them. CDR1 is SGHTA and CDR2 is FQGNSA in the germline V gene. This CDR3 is CASSLAGRRTDTQYF. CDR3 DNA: TGTGCCAGCAGCTTAGCGGGGAGACGCACAGATACGCAGTATTTT.

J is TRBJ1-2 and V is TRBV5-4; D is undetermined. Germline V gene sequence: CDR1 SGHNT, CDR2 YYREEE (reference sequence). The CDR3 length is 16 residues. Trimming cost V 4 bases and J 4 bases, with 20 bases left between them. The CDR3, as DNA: TGTGCCAGCAGCCGGGAGCCGTCGGAGGCCCCCTATGGCTACACCTTC. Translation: CASSREPSEAPYGYTF.

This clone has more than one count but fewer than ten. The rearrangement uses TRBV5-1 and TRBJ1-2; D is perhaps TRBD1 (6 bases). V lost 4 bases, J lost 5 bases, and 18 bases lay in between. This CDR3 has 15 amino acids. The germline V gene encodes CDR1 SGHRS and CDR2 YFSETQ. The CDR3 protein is CASSQDSGAGYGYTF. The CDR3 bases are TGCGCCAGCAGCCAAGATTCAGGGGCCGGGTATGGCTACACCTTC. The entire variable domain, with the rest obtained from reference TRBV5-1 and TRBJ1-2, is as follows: KAGVTQTPRYLIKTRGQQVTLSCSPISGHRSVSWYQQTPGQGLQFLFEYFSETQRNKGNFPGRFSGRQFSNSRSEMNVSTLELGDSALYLCASSQDSGAGYGYTFGSGTRLTVV.

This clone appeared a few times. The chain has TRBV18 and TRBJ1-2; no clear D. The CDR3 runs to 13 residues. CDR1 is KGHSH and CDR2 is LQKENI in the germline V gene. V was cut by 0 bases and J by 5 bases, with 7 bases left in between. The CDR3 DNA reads TGTGCCAGCTCACCACCGACGGAGTATGGCTACACCTTC. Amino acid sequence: CASSPPTEYGYTF.

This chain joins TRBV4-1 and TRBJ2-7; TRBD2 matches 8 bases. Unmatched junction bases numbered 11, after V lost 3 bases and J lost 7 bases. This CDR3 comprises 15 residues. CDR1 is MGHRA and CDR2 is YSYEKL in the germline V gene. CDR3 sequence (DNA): TGCGCCAGCAGCCAGAACTCGGGACTAGTAAGGGAGCAGTACTTC. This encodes CASSQNSGLVREQYF.

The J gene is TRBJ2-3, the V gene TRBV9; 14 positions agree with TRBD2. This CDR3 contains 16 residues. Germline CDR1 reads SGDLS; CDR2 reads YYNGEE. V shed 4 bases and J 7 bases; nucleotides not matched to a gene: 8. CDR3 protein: CASSPRTSGGLNTQYF. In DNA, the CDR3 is TGTGCCAGCAGCCCGCGGACTAGCGGGGGGTTGAATACGCAGTATTTT.

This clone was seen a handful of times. This chain's CDR3 is CASSRGGGAGETQYF. The CDR3 coding sequence is TGTGCCAGCAGTCGGGGCGGGGGGGCGGGAGAGACCCAGTACTTC. The chain carries TRBV6-1 and TRBJ2-5, with 9 bases lining up with TRBD2. The ends lost 5 bases at V and 4 bases at J; junction bases unmatched: 8. This CDR3 region has 15 residues. The V gene's germline CDR1 is MNHNS and CDR2 SASEGT.

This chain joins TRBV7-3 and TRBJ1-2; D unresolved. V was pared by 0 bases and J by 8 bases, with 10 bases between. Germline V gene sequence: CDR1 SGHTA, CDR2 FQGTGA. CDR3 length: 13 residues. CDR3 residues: CASSLTTAEGYTF. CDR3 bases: TGTGCCAGCAGCTTAACAACCGCCGAGGGCTACACCTTC.

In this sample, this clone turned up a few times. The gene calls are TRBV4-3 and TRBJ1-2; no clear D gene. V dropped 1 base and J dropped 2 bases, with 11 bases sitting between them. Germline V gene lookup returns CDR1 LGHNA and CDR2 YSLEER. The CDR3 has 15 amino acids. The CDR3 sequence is CASSQVLGANYGYTF. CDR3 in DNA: TGCGCCAGCAGCCAAGTTCTGGGAGCCAACTATGGCTACACCTTC.